This section outlines one T cell receptor beta chain sequence together with its context. This clonotype was seen ten or more times. The antigen it recognizes is unknown. No base qualities exist here, and no much larger clone lies one base off it. The sample comes from a study of identical twins (dated by TCRdb to 2015 to 2016). Regarding the complete study: To test whether fetal clonotypes persist, this study deep-sequenced TCR alpha and beta repertoires from monozygotic twins, from unrelated adults of various ages, and from cord blood. To rule out contamination, replicate twin experiments were performed at different times with different library preparation protocols.

What the authors observed across the whole study: Out-of-frame TCR alpha sequences shared between twins showed an excess of low generation-probability sequences compared with coincidental sharing between unrelated individuals. A weaker excess of twin sharing was found in beta out-of-frame sequences because the signal-to-noise ratio was lowered by fewer shared sequences. Fewer insertions were carried by abundant cord blood beta clonotypes, a similar but weaker trend appeared in young adult naive repertoires, and no such trend appeared in memory repertoires. Recombination models systematically underestimated out-of-frame TCR alpha sharing in monozygotic twins but agreed with sharing between unrelated individuals. Because the same donors could not be followed over many years, the conclusions relied on cross-sectional statistical analysis. Zero-insertion analyses could be partly confounded by invariant T cells such as MAIT and iNKT, although diverse VJ usage argued against such confounding for most clonotypes.

Every donor in the study was a healthy Caucasian. The twin cohort comprised three pairs of female monozygotic twins, all aged roughly 18 to 30 years. RNA for TCR libraries was isolated from peripheral blood mononuclear cells. Counted from cysteine to phenylalanine, this CDR3 has 16 amino acids. Left in the record is the CDR3 DNA by itself, 48 bases read in frame from the first base. The germline V gene gives CDR1 as SGHRS and CDR2 as YFSETQ. The junction shows trimming of 0 bases on V and 7 bases on J, and the gene matches do not reach 9 bases of it. Libraries were constructed by 5' RACE. Sequencing took place on an Illumina HiSeq 2000. A universal primer binding site was added through template switching, and the final cDNA carried a unique molecular identifier so that TCR cDNA molecules could be counted accurately. First-strand cDNA for TCR alpha and beta chains was synthesized from specific primers in the conserved constant-segment region. Each cDNA library was double barcoded, with a SMART-Mk sample barcode plus Illumina barcodes, to control for contamination. Two successive PCR steps introduced TruSeq adapter sequences along with Illumina sample barcodes. The Illumina HiSeq platform was used with custom primers to sequence TCR alpha and beta cDNA libraries. From the authors' description of their analysis: MiGEC processed the raw reads to extract unique molecular identifiers, while MiXCR was used to determine the CDR3 positions. For each individual, recombination models were inferred using an EM algorithm with the repgenHMM and IGoR tools. The analysis of shared clonotypes was done with the tcR package in R, with sharing normalized by the product of cloneset sizes. To study raw recombination free of thymic and clonal selection effects, out-of-frame nonproductive sequences were analyzed. TCRdb ran its own pipeline on the public reads, namely fastp trimming at Q25 and MiXCR clone calling, and kept in-frame beta chains. Each record represents a unique CDR3 protein, reported with the most common genes and DNA among its rows. The V and J calls reflect TCRdb's pipeline rather than the authors' work. This sample gives roughly 690,000 distinct CDR3 sequences in total; 20% to 25% of them show up just once. Approximately 4.5% of the sample goes to the ten largest clones.

The same data also went into a second study, on T cells expressing NK-cell markers. Per that second paper: Three sorted T-cell subsets (CD3+CD56+NKG2C+, CD3+CD56+NKG2C- and CD3+CD56-NKG2C+) from several donors had their TCR beta-chain repertoires profiled. Among the eight sequenced donors, seven were HCMV-seropositive and one was HCMV-seronegative. In several experiments an anti-gammadeltaTCR antibody was added to restrict sorting to alphabetaTCR-expressing T cells. For more than 5 donors, the dominant CD3+CD56+NKG2C+ clonotypes were among the top 10 CD8+ clonotypes and accounted for about 1.0-7.5% of CD8+ T cells. Those dominant clonotypes were again the most abundant among CD3+CD56-NKG2C+ cells in four donors, at roughly 25-60.1%. It remained unclear whether the expanded NKG2C-expressing T cell clones were specific for HCMV antigens. The study sequenced eight donors, all healthy volunteers chosen at random: three men and five women. HCMV-specific IgG was detected in serum with a commercial ELISA kit to determine HCMV serostatus. For roughly six donors, bulk peripheral blood T-cell repertoires were additionally sequenced from unsorted PBMC. Reads were demultiplexed and grouped by UMI with MIGEC, and clonotypes were assembled and quantified with MiTCR. To exclude erroneous sequences, any TCR cDNA sequence not supported by at least two reads was discarded. The tcR package was used for downstream repertoire analysis, and clonotypes were matched between fractions using CDR3 nucleotide sequence together with V segment. Antigen specificity was annotated against VDJdb with VDJmatch, allowing one amino acid substitution in CDR3.

This sequence was found in a young woman in good health. Sequencing was done on a sample of PBMCs. The rearranged segments are TRBV5-1 and TRBJ2-1; TRBD2 lines up with 8 middle nucleotides. The CDR3 amino acid sequence is: CASSLVPGGPRNEQFF. The base sequence is TGCGCCAGCAGCTTGGTCCCGGGAGGGCCTCGAAATGAGCAGTTCTTC.